The 27 T cell receptor delta chains presented below share a single source sample, sequenced in a study of Vδ1+ human thymocytes. Sequences come from RNA converted to cDNA by reverse transcription. Pooled V-gene forward primers with one constant-region reverse primer generated the CDR3 amplicons by multiplex PCR. TCRdb re-called the multiplex PCR reads via CATT. The sample lists about 75,000 delta-chain clones, 30% to 40% occurring once. Findings of the study overall: Thymic TRG and TRD repertoires appeared highly polyclonal, with Gaussian CDR3 length distributions.

The antigens for these receptors are not known. Input material: Vdelta1+ gamma-delta thymocytes from the thymus. Indicated subset: FACS-sorted CD3+ TCRalphabeta- TCRVdelta1+ TCRVdelta2- thymocytes. The receptor source for this set is a boy younger than two who had congenital heart surgery.

This clone appeared a few times. The genes are TRDV1 and TRDJ1, with 10 positions matching TRDD3. The trim removed 0 bases at V and 0 bases at J, leaving 7 bases unmatched. The CDR3 runs to 18 residues. Germline assignment: CDR1 TSWWSYY and CDR2 QGS. Here the CDR3 reads CALGELRGIRPHTDKLIF. The CDR3, as DNA: TGTGCTCTTGGGGAACTTAGGGGGATACGCCCTCACACCGATAAACTCATCTTT.

The chain uses TRDV1 and TRDJ1; 11 bases match TRDD3. Per germline, CDR1 TSWWSYY and CDR2 QGS. Germline trimming cut 7 bases from V and 3 bases from J; bases unmatched to any gene: 10. The length of the CDR3 is 16 residues. Written as DNA, the CDR3 is TGTGCTCTTGTTGTGGGGGATACGATGGTCGCCGATAAACTCATCTTT. Its protein product is CALVVGDTMVADKLIF.

In this sample, this clone turned up a few times. The genes are TRDV1 and TRDJ1, with 8 bases that match TRDD3. CDR3 size: 20 residues. The ends lost 1 base at V and 0 bases at J; junction bases unmatched: 16. CDR1 and CDR2 (germline): TSWWSYY, QGS. CDR3 nucleotides: TGTGCTCTTGGGGAACCCCGCTACTGGGGGTCCATTTTGTACACCGATAAACTCATCTTT. It yields the protein CALGEPRYWGSILYTDKLIF.

With regard to this clone: Germline is not matched at one junction end, which may reflect a read error. The chain combines TRDV1 with TRDJ2; 12 nucleotides align to TRDD3. Germline-derived CDR1 and CDR2 are TSWWSYY and QGS. The CDR3 runs to 26 residues. The CDR3 loop reads CALGAAAPPVELGDTGAFLLTVQLFF. The CDR3 DNA follows: TGTGCTCTTGGGGCCGCGGCGCCCCCCGTTGAACTGGGGGATACAGGAGCCTTCCTTTTGACAGTACAACTCTTCTTT.

This clone was seen more than once but under ten times. The rearrangement uses TRDV1 and TRDJ1, with D uncertain. Trimming left V 0 bases short and J 4 bases short, with 21 bases between. The CDR3 sequence is 18 residues long. Germline CDR1 is TSWWSYY and CDR2 is QGS. CDR3 DNA sequence: TGTGCTCTTGGGGAACTAGTAATCCTCGTCCATGACAGCGATAAACTCATCTTT. It translates to CALGELVILVHDSDKLIF.

The chain employs TRDV1 and TRDJ1, with a weak D call TRDD3 (6 bases). Germline CDR1 is TSWWSYY and CDR2 is QGS. The CDR3 sequence is 17 residues long. V dropped 5 bases and J dropped 6 bases, with 25 bases sitting between them. CDR3 sequence (DNA): TGTGCTCTTGGGCGCCCCAGGGCTGGGGCTGAATCCTATAAACTCATCTTT. Translation: CALGRPRAGAESYKLIF.

J is TRDJ1 and V is TRDV1; 7 nucleotides match TRDD2. Germline assignment: CDR1 TSWWSYY and CDR2 QGS. The junction had 11 bases not matched to a gene; V was cut back by 2 bases and J by 2 bases. The CDR3 length is 17 residues. CDR3 nucleotides: TGTGCTCTTGGGGAAGCCTTCCTTTGGCGGTCTACCGATAAACTCATCTTT. Its protein is CALGEAFLWRSTDKLIF.

This clone was counted a few times. The chain has TRDV1 and TRDJ1, with 12 bases identical to TRDD3. The V gene's germline CDR1 is TSWWSYY and CDR2 QGS. J was trimmed by 3 bases and V by 4 bases; bases with no gene match: 21. The CDR3 extends over 21 amino acids. CDR3 protein: CALGGKIRVAGGYARPDKLIF. CDR3 bases: TGTGCTCTTGGGGGAAAAATACGTGTAGCTGGGGGATACGCCCGCCCCGATAAACTCATCTTT.

This clone has a handful of counts. V usage is TRDV1 and J usage is TRDJ1; maybe TRDD3 (6 bases). This CDR3 has 21 residues. Trimming stripped 2 bases from V and 0 bases from J, with 28 bases between. CDR1 is TSWWSYY and CDR2 is QGS in the germline V gene. The DNA for the CDR3 is TGTGCTCTTGGGGAATACCTTAGATGGGGGTTCATCACCCCGTACACCGATAAACTCATCTTT. Residues: CALGEYLRWGFITPYTDKLIF.

Comment on this clone: Different DNA sequences within this sample yield the same CDR3. This rearrangement joins TRDV1 to TRDJ1; D uncertain. This CDR3 region has 18 residues. Germline V gene sequence: CDR1 TSWWSYY, CDR2 QGS. Trimming took 3 bases from V and 0 from J, leaving 20 bases between them. The CDR3 is CALGEHFRVSPYTDKLIF. Here the CDR3 DNA reads TGTGCTCTTGGGGAGCACTTCAGGGTCTCGCCGTACACCGATAAACTCATCTTT.

The chain is built from TRDV1 and TRDJ1; TRDD2 matches 9 bases. With 1 base clipped from V and 8 bases from J, the junction kept 41 bases outside the gene matches. The CDR3 totals 26 residues. Germline V gives CDR1 TSWWSYY, CDR2 QGS. The CDR3 reads CALGEPLTHSSLPTCWGSAPAPKLIF. Written as DNA, the CDR3 is TGTGCTCTTGGGGAACCCCTCACCCACAGTAGCCTTCCTACGTGCTGGGGGTCGGCCCCCGCACCGAAACTCATCTTT.

This clone came up a few times. The rearrangement links TRDV1 to TRDJ1; D unclear. This CDR3 region has 16 residues. Per germline, CDR1 TSWWSYY and CDR2 QGS. Deletions cut 3 bases from V and 0 bases from J, with 14 bases between. The CDR3 DNA follows: TGTGCTCTTGGGGACGGGAGACATTCCCACACCGATAAACTCATCTTT. Protein: CALGDGRHSHTDKLIF.

J is TRDJ1 and V is TRDV1; TRDD3 matches at 8 bases. The CDR3 consists of 19 residues. Looked up from germline, CDR1 is TSWWSYY and CDR2 is QGS. V shed 3 bases, J shed 10 bases, and the junction held 25 bases outside the gene matches. CDR3 coding DNA: TGTGCTCTTGGGGATCCAACTCCTGGGGGAGACGGGGGGACCGGTAGACTCATCTTT. Protein: CALGDPTPGGDGGTGRLIF.

This rearrangement joins TRDV2 to TRDJ1; 11 nucleotides align to TRDD3. The J segment lost 0 bases and the V segment lost 4 bases, leaving 18 bases of the junction unmatched. Germline V CDR1 and CDR2: GEAIGNYY, EKD. The CDR3 totals 20 residues. The CDR3 coding sequence is TGTGCCTGTGAAGTAGAGTCCTTACTGGGGGATATATCGTACACCGATAAACTCATCTTT. Its protein product is CACEVESLLGDISYTDKLIF.

The gene calls are TRDV1 and TRDJ1; D possibly matches TRDD2 or TRDD3 (9 bases each). Germline CDR1 is TSWWSYY and CDR2 is QGS. Trimming shortened V by 3 bases and J by 4 bases, and 27 bases separated the two germline ends. The CDR3 covers 19 residues. CDR3 in DNA: TGTGCTCTTGGGGACCCTTCCTACTACGGGGGATACTCAAACGATAAACTCATCTTT. As protein: CALGDPSYYGGYSNDKLIF.

The V gene is TRDV1, the J gene TRDJ1; TRDD3 agrees at 8 bases. The V and J ends lost 3 bases and 0 bases, in that order; junction bases with no gene match: 30. CDR1 and CDR2 from the germline V gene are TSWWSYY and QGS. The length of the CDR3 is 24 residues. The CDR3 protein is CALGDSHGPYSRWGTRKYTDKLIF. CDR3 nucleotide sequence: TGTGCTCTTGGGGACTCGCACGGGCCGTACAGTCGCTGGGGGACTAGGAAGTACACCGATAAACTCATCTTT.

The V and J genes are TRDV1 and TRDJ1; a possible D gene is TRDD3 (8 bases). The CDR3 extends over 23 amino acids. The germline V and J ends were trimmed by 3 bases and 0 bases, with 35 bases remaining between them. Germline V CDR1 and CDR2: TSWWSYY, QGS. The DNA of the CDR3 is TGTGCTCTTGGGGACCGTTCTTTCCTACGAAAGCTGGGGGACCCTATCGACACCGATAAACTCATCTTT. Protein product: CALGDRSFLRKLGDPIDTDKLIF.

With respect to this clone: The same CDR3 also results from other DNA sequences found in this sample. The chain is built from TRDV1 and TRDJ1; perhaps TRDD2 as D (5 bases). This CDR3 has 18 amino acids. Germline V CDR1 and CDR2: TSWWSYY, QGS. The ends were cut back, 0 bases at V and 2 bases at J, with 19 bases in the middle. CDR3 bases: TGTGCTCTTGGGGAACTAGAACCTACCTCGGATGGGACCGATAAACTCATCTTT. This codes for CALGELEPTSDGTDKLIF.

Concerning this clone: The junction differs from germline at one of its ends, possibly a read error. The chain carries TRDV2 and TRDJ1; a weak D match, TRDD2 (5 bases). CDR1 GEAIGNYY and CDR2 EKD come from the germline V gene. The length of the CDR3 is 17 residues. The CDR3 nucleotides read TGTGCCTGTGCCACGCCCTACGGTACAAGGTACACCGATAAACCCATCTTT. Protein: CACATPYGTRYTDKPIF.

V usage is TRDV1 and J usage is TRDJ1; 10 bases match TRDD3. Germline CDR1 and CDR2: TSWWSYY and QGS. V lost 2 bases, J lost 0 bases, and 33 bases stayed unmatched. The CDR3 is made up of 26 amino acids. CDR3 nucleotides: TGTGCTCTTGGGGAAGGGGTCCTTCCTATGAACGGATACTGGGGGATTCTCGGCGGGTACACCGATAAACTCATCTTT. This sequence encodes CALGEGVLPMNGYWGILGGYTDKLIF.

The chain has TRDV1 and TRDJ1, with 8 bases that match TRDD3. After removal of 1 base from V and 8 bases from J, the junction contained 15 bases not matched to a gene. CDR1 is TSWWSYY, CDR2 QGS, per germline. CDR3 length: 17 amino acids. The CDR3 region has the DNA TGTGCTCTTGGGGAACCTAGACTACGGGGATACTGTCGAAAACTCATCTTT. It is translated as CALGEPRLRGYCRKLIF.

This chain uses TRDV1 with TRDJ1; TRDD2 matches at 8 bases. Germline V CDR1 and CDR2: TSWWSYY, QGS. Unmatched junction bases numbered 12, after V lost 3 bases and J lost 0 bases. The CDR3 totals 18 residues. The DNA for the CDR3 is TGTGCTCTTGGGGATCCCTTCCTAAGCGGGGAATACACCGATAAACTCATCTTT. Protein sequence: CALGDPFLSGEYTDKLIF.

The gene calls are TRDV1 and TRDJ1; D perhaps matches TRDD2 (6 bases). The germline V gene encodes CDR1 TSWWSYY and CDR2 QGS. The CDR3 runs to 15 residues. Trimming stripped 5 bases from V and 4 bases from J, with 17 bases between. CDR3 loop: CALGFLPSLIDKLIF. Written as DNA, the CDR3 is TGTGCTCTTGGGTTCCTTCCGAGCCTCATCGATAAACTCATCTTT.

This clone showed up just a few times. The chain combines TRDV1 with TRDJ1, with 9 bases matching TRDD2. The V segment lost 11 bases and the J segment 8 bases; nucleotides outside the gene matches: 15. The CDR3 consists of 14 residues. Germline CDR1 TSWWSYY, CDR2 QGS. The CDR3 region has the DNA TGTGCTTTCCTTCCTACGGGTCGGTGTCCAAAACTCATCTTT. Protein: CAFLPTGRCPKLIF.

The V and J genes are TRDV1 and TRDJ1; weak D call: TRDD3 (5 bases). Trimming stripped 3 bases from V and 10 bases from J, with 15 bases between. Germline lookup yields CDR1 TSWWSYY and CDR2 QGS. This CDR3 region has 13 residues. In DNA form, the CDR3 reads TGTGCTCTTGGGGATATCCCCGAGGGGAGACTCATCTTT. It codes for CALGDIPEGRLIF.

This chain links TRDV1 with TRDJ1, with 8 positions matching TRDD3. The CDR3 runs 20 residues. The J segment lost 1 base and the V segment lost 2 bases, leaving 18 bases of the junction unmatched. In germline, CDR1 is TSWWSYY, CDR2 QGS. CDR3 region: CALGEFRSYGHWGFTDKLIF. The DNA of the CDR3 is TGTGCTCTTGGGGAATTCCGGTCCTACGGCCACTGGGGGTTCACCGATAAACTCATCTTT.

This clone was counted a few times. The V and J genes are TRDV1 and TRDJ1, with D maybe TRDD3 (6 bases). The CDR3 length is 24 residues. Germline lookup yields CDR1 TSWWSYY and CDR2 QGS. V shed 0 bases and J shed 0 bases, with 35 bases lying between them. CDR3 protein: CALGELGFPLKGWGRLLYTDKLIF. The DNA for the CDR3 is TGTGCTCTTGGGGAACTGGGGTTCCCCCTTAAGGGCTGGGGAAGACTACTGTACACCGATAAACTCATCTTT.